This paragraph covers one T cell receptor (beta chain) sequence. Its specificity is not known. The data stem from a study of response to subunit inactivated influenza vaccine. Study results and limitations: T cells newly recruited by each seasonal influenza vaccination are few, the authors suggested.

Via MiXCR, TCRdb re-called the RT-PCR reads, giving one row per CDR3 protein. Of about 500,000 distinct CDR3 sequences in the sample, about 15% were seen once. The clonotype was recovered from a man aged 50-75 years who received an inactivated influenza vaccine. The source material was CD4+ T cells sorted from PBMCs, sampled less than 30 months after vaccination.

In DNA form, the CDR3 reads TGTGCCAGCAGCACCGCGGACAGGGGGCACACTGAAGCTTTCTTT. It is translated as CASSTADRGHTEAFF. The rearrangement links TRBV9 to TRBJ1-1; 11 nucleotides align to TRBD1. The CDR3 loop spans 15 amino acids. The ends lost 4 bases at V and 3 bases at J; junction bases unmatched: 5. Germline V lookup: CDR1 SGDLS, CDR2 YYNGEE.